These 26 T cell receptor beta chains share one sample of origin, sequenced in a study of beta chain features in type 1 diabetes. Study-wide results and limits: Shorter TCRB CDR3s, moderately but significantly so, were found in Type 1 diabetes patients in all four CD4+ subsets.

The investigators reverse transcribed all of the isolated RNA, so they sequenced expressed TCRB transcripts. The protocol was immunoSEQ multiplex PCR, while the TCRdb copy is restricted to in-frame clones and leaves out a portion. Among about 340,000 clones, 7% to 10% were seen once, and the ten largest hold roughly 0.99%. These TCRs' antigens remain unknown. The sequenced sample was central memory CD4+ T cells from blood. All receptors derive from a man younger than 40 with type 1 diabetes.

This chain connects TRBV30 to TRBJ1-1; 11 nucleotides agree with TRBD1. Germline CDR1 is GTSNPN and CDR2 is SVGIG (reference sequence). This CDR3 has 14 amino acids. Losses at the gene ends were 6 bases for V and 4 bases for J; bases not matched to a gene: 7. In nucleotides, the CDR3 is TGTGCCTGCAGGACAGGGGGCTGGATCACTGAAGCTTTCTTT. It specifies CACRTGGWITEAFF.

This clone has just a few counts. V is TRBV7-2 and J is TRBJ1-4, with 7 bases identical to TRBD1. Looked up from germline, CDR1 is SGHTA and CDR2 is FQGNSA. V trimming: 7 bases; J trimming: 5 bases; junction bases outside the gene matches: 4. This CDR3 is 13 amino acids long. CDR3 nucleotide sequence: TGTGCCAGCATGGACAGGACGAATGAAAAACTGTTTTTT. It codes for CASMDRTNEKLFF.

This chain joins TRBV28 and TRBJ2-7, with TRBD1 identical over 9 bases. Germline values: CDR1 MDHEN, CDR2 SYDVKM. This CDR3 has 16 residues. Trimming at V came to 5 bases and at J to 3 bases, leaving 11 bases not matched to a gene. The CDR3 coding sequence is TGTGCCAGCAGTCTTTCGACTGCGGGACAGGGCTACGAGCAGTACTTC. It yields the protein CASSLSTAGQGYEQYF.

This chain joins TRBV2 and TRBJ1-1; TRBD1 matches 7 bases. This CDR3 contains 13 residues. The J segment lost 7 bases and the V segment lost 7 bases, leaving 9 bases of the junction unmatched. CDR1 is SNHLY, CDR2 FYNNEI, per germline. CDR3 in amino acids: CASILDQGGEAFF. The CDR3 DNA sequence: TGTGCCAGCATTCTCGACCAGGGGGGTGAAGCTTTCTTT. The full variable domain, rest sourced from reference TRBV2 and TRBJ1-1, is EPEVTQTPSHQVTQMGQEVILRCVPISNHLYFYWYRQILGQKVEFLVSFYNNEISEKSEIFDDQFSVERPDGSNFTLKIRSTKLEDSAMYFCASILDQGGEAFFGQGTRLTVV.

The chain is built from TRBV5-1 and TRBJ2-3; no reliable D call. Germline CDR1 is SGHRS and CDR2 is YFSETQ. V was trimmed by 0 bases and J by 2 bases, leaving 13 bases between them. The CDR3 sequence is 16 residues long. CDR3 amino acids: CASSLVLAGNTDTQYF. In DNA, the CDR3 is TGCGCCAGCAGCTTGGTTTTGGCAGGCAACACAGATACGCAGTATTTT. Together with reference TRBV5-1 and TRBJ2-3, the CDR3 gives the full variable domain: KAGVTQTPRYLIKTRGQQVTLSCSPISGHRSVSWYQQTPGQGLQFLFEYFSETQRNKGNFPGRFSGRQFSNSRSEMNVSTLELGDSALYLCASSLVLAGNTDTQYFGPGTRLTVL.

This clone was counted a few times. The CDR3: CASRKTGGEGELFF. CDR3 bases: TGTGCCAGCAGGAAGACAGGGGGTGAAGGGGAGCTGTTTTTT. V usage is TRBV6-5 and J usage is TRBJ2-2; the match to TRBD1 covers 9 bases. Per germline, CDR1 MNHEY and CDR2 SVGAGI. The CDR3 has 14 amino acids. The V gene end was trimmed by 6 bases and the J gene end by 8 bases; junction bases not matched to a gene: 7.

This clone appeared a few times. V is TRBV2 and J is TRBJ2-7, with D unresolved. The germline gives CDR1 SNHLY, CDR2 FYNNEI. The CDR3 covers 14 residues. V shed 3 bases and J shed 4 bases, with 13 bases lying between them. The CDR3, as DNA: TGTGCCAGCAGTGATAAGGGATTCTCGTACGAGCAGTACTTC. Its translation: CASSDKGFSYEQYF.

The chain is built from TRBV20-1 and TRBJ2-7; D remains ambiguous. With 6 bases removed from V and 2 bases from J, the gap between germline ends came to 8 bases. Germline V gene data show CDR1 as DFQATT and CDR2 as SNEGSKA (reference sequence). The CDR3 is 11 residues long. DNA for the CDR3: TGCAGTGCCTCAAGGGCCTACGAGCAGTACTTC. It translates to CSASRAYEQYF.

J is TRBJ2-5 and V is TRBV7-2, with TRBD2 matching over 7 bases. Trimming cost V 2 bases and J 3 bases; bases outside gene matches: 3. This CDR3 region has 14 residues. Germline V gives CDR1 SGHTA, CDR2 FQGNSA. CDR3 bases: TGTGCCAGCAGCTTATTAGCGGGTAAAGAGACCCAGTACTTC. Residues: CASSLLAGKETQYF. Full variable domain (rest looked up from reference TRBV7-2 and TRBJ2-5): GAGVSQSPSNKVTEKGKDVELRCDPISGHTALYWYRQSLGQGLEFLIYFQGNSAPDKSGLPSDRFSAERTGGSVSTLTIQRTQQEDSAVYLCASSLLAGKETQYFGPGTRLLVL.

The genes are TRBV29-1 and TRBJ1-2; TRBD1 is a possible D gene (6 bases). This CDR3 is 13 amino acids long. The V gene lost 6 bases and the J gene lost 5 bases, with 16 bases spanning the gap. Germline CDR1 reads SQVTM; CDR2 reads ANQGSEA. The CDR3 reads CSVSSGVDYGYTF. In DNA, the CDR3 is TGCAGCGTGTCGTCAGGGGTAGATTATGGCTACACCTTC.

This clone was found a few times. The chain has TRBV2 and TRBJ1-1, with TRBD1 identical over 9 bases. Losses at the gene ends were 5 bases for V and 3 bases for J; bases not matched to a gene: 10. This CDR3 contains 16 residues. The germline CDR1 and CDR2 sequences are SNHLY and FYNNEI. CDR3 region: CASSTGTGRWDTEAFF. CDR3 coding DNA: TGTGCCAGCAGTACCGGGACAGGGAGATGGGACACTGAAGCTTTCTTT.

This clone was picked up a small number of times. The V gene is TRBV6-5, the J gene TRBJ2-7; 10 nucleotides align to TRBD2. The V gene's germline CDR1 is MNHEY and CDR2 SVGAGI. Unmatched junction bases numbered 0, after V lost 2 bases and J lost 2 bases. The CDR3 is 14 amino acids. The CDR3 sequence is CASSYTSGTYEQYF. CDR3 nucleotide sequence: TGTGCCAGCAGTTACACTAGCGGGACCTACGAGCAGTACTTC.

This clone was recorded many times. The chain uses TRBV10-3 and TRBJ1-6, with a weak D call TRBD1 (5 bases). Germline V gives CDR1 ENHRY, CDR2 SYGVKD. CDR3 length equals 13 residues. Trimming took 2 bases from V and 9 from J, leaving 8 bases between them. The CDR3 coding sequence is TGTGCCATCAGTGAGGCGGGGCGTTCACCCCTCCACTTT. Translated: CAISEAGRSPLHF.

This clone has just a few counts. Other DNA sequences in the same sample also yield this CDR3. The J gene is TRBJ2-5, the V gene TRBV11-2, with 7 bases matching TRBD1. Germline V gene lookup returns CDR1 SGHAT and CDR2 FQNNGV. The CDR3 loop spans 13 amino acids. The ends lost 2 bases at V and 5 bases at J; junction bases unmatched: 2. CDR3 sequence reads: CASSLSRGETQYF. CDR3 nucleotide sequence: TGTGCCAGCAGCTTATCCAGGGGGGAGACCCAGTACTTC.

A few counts support this clone. In nucleotides, the CDR3 is TGTGCCTGGAATTCCCGGGGAAACACCATATATTTT. Protein: CAWNSRGNTIYF. The chain joins TRBV30 to TRBJ1-3, with D unresolved. Trimming shortened V by 4 bases and J by 4 bases, and 8 bases separated the two germline ends. The CDR3 is 12 residues long. Germline V CDR1 and CDR2: GTSNPN, SVGIG (reference sequence).

The chain carries TRBV27 and TRBJ2-6; D perhaps matches TRBD1 (5 bases). The V gene lost 7 bases and the J gene lost 0 bases, with 7 bases spanning the gap. This CDR3 has 14 amino acids. Germline CDR1 reads MNHEY; CDR2 reads SMNVEV (reference sequence). CDR3 region: CASTGISGANVLTF. CDR3 DNA: TGTGCCAGCACAGGGATCTCTGGGGCCAACGTCCTGACTTTC.

Only a few counts were recorded for this clone. The CDR3 spells CSVDWPDQETQYF. DNA for the CDR3: TGCAGCGTTGATTGGCCAGATCAAGAGACCCAGTACTTC. The chain is built from TRBV29-1 and TRBJ2-5, with D unresolved. The ends were cut back, 3 bases at V and 2 bases at J, with 10 bases in the middle. The CDR3 runs 13 residues. Germline V gene data show CDR1 as SQVTM and CDR2 as ANQGSEA.

The sample holds a few counts of this clone. Within the sample, other DNA sequences also encode this same CDR3. This chain joins TRBV28 and TRBJ1-5; perhaps TRBD1 as D (5 bases). CDR3 size: 14 residues. The ends were cut back, 3 bases at V and 5 bases at J, with 11 bases in the middle. Germline CDR1 reads MDHEN; CDR2 reads SYDVKM. The CDR3 DNA reads TGTGCCAGCAGTTTGGCCGGGGGGGATCAGCCCCAGCATTTT. Its protein product is CASSLAGGDQPQHF. Full variable domain (missing parts from reference TRBV28 and TRBJ1-5): DVKVTQSSRYLVKRTGEKVFLECVQDMDHENMFWYRQDPGLGLRLIYFSYDVKMKEKGDIPEGYSVSREKKERFSLILESASTNQTSMYLCASSLAGGDQPQHFGDGTRLSIL.

This clone came up many times. The chain couples TRBV5-1 to TRBJ1-1; no clear D. The CDR3 is made up of 16 amino acids. The germline V gene encodes CDR1 SGHRS and CDR2 YFSETQ. Trimming stripped 0 bases from V and 0 bases from J, with 12 bases between. Here the CDR3 reads CASSLATGSMNTEAFF. The CDR3, as DNA: TGCGCCAGCAGCTTGGCGACGGGTTCCATGAACACTGAAGCTTTCTTT.

This clone was picked up a small number of times. The genes are TRBV5-1 and TRBJ2-7; the match to TRBD2 covers 13 bases. The CDR3 length is 16 residues. The V gene end was trimmed by 4 bases and the J gene end by 0 bases; junction bases not matched to a gene: 4. The germline gives CDR1 SGHRS, CDR2 YFSETQ. CDR3 DNA: TGCGCCAGCAGCCTGGGACTAGCGGGGCGCTCCTACGAGCAGTACTTC. Amino acids: CASSLGLAGRSYEQYF.

This clone has only a few counts. The rearrangement links TRBV9 to TRBJ1-6; D is possibly TRBD1 (5 bases). Trimming stripped 2 bases from V and 9 bases from J, with 18 bases between. The CDR3 is 16 residues long. Germline V lookup: CDR1 SGDLS, CDR2 YYNGEE. The CDR3 here is CASSVRAGIAGSPLHF. Here the CDR3 DNA reads TGTGCCAGCAGCGTCCGAGCAGGGATCGCCGGTTCACCCCTCCACTTT. Full variable domain (outside the CDR3, taken from reference TRBV9 and TRBJ1-6): DSGVTQTPKHLITATGQRVTLRCSPRSGDLSVYWYQQSLDQGLQFLIQYYNGEERAKGNILERFSAQQFPDLHSELNLSSLELGDSALYFCASSVRAGIAGSPLHFGNGTRLTVT.

The table lists this clone with a few counts. The genes are TRBV18 and TRBJ2-1; TRBD1 aligns across 8 bases. The length of the CDR3 is 15 residues. Germline V gene data show CDR1 as KGHSH and CDR2 as LQKENI. J lost 4 bases, V lost 3 bases, and 5 bases had no gene match. CDR3 amino acids: CASSPGTGTYNEQFF. CDR3 nucleotides: TGTGCCAGCTCACCGGGGACAGGCACATACAATGAGCAGTTCTTC.

This clone has just a few counts. The chain recombines TRBV18 with TRBJ2-5; no clear D gene. This CDR3 has 14 residues. CDR1 KGHSH and CDR2 LQKENI come from the germline V gene. Trimming took off 0 bases at V and 6 bases at J, with 11 bases between the two ends. CDR3 loop: CASSPPSGLQTQYF. In DNA, the CDR3 is TGTGCCAGCTCACCACCTTCCGGGTTGCAGACCCAGTACTTC.

This clone has more than one count but fewer than ten. The V and J genes are TRBV7-2 and TRBJ2-7; 8 bases map to TRBD1. This CDR3 is built from 13 residues. CDR1 and CDR2 from the germline V gene are SGHTA and FQGNSA. Trimming at V came to 9 bases and at J to 5 bases, leaving 9 bases not matched to a gene. CDR3 in amino acids: CASARDRFHEQYF. The CDR3 DNA sequence: TGTGCCAGTGCCCGGGACAGGTTCCACGAGCAGTACTTC.

The V gene is TRBV2, the J gene TRBJ2-3; 9 bases match TRBD1. The V gene end was trimmed by 7 bases and the J gene end by 4 bases; junction bases not matched to a gene: 9. Germline-derived CDR1 and CDR2 are SNHLY and FYNNEI. The CDR3 has 15 residues. CDR3 protein: CASIDDRGGPDTQYF. The CDR3 DNA is TGTGCCAGCATTGACGACAGGGGGGGACCAGATACGCAGTATTTT.

This clone has just a few counts. The J gene is TRBJ1-1, the V gene TRBV7-9; D gene unclear. Germline loops: CDR1 SEHNR, CDR2 FQNEAQ (reference sequence). CDR3 length: 15 amino acids. V lost 3 bases and J lost 5, with 16 bases in between. This chain's CDR3 is CASSLDRSVRTEAFF. The CDR3 DNA follows: TGTGCCAGCAGCTTGGATCGATCGGTTCGGACTGAAGCTTTCTTT.